This T cell receptor (beta chain) appears in the sequencing data of a study of cytomegalovirus exposure and HLA in healthy donors (dated by TCRdb to 2015 to 2018). For the wider study: According to an earlier analysis of 587 of the donors, about 179 million T cells yielded roughly 110 million unique TCR beta sequences and more than 250 Gb of sequence data. Typing coverage differed by locus: A, B, C, DRB1 and DQB1 were typed in roughly 620-630 donors, DQA1 in 522, DPA1 in nearly 610, and DPB1 in 400 to 480. Rather than using new phenotypic data, the later analysis identified candidate immune exposures from TCR beta sequences and from how often those sequences occurred across donors. In a later genetic analysis, genome-wide SNP genotypes for about three fifths of the 666 donors were used, and that subset was treated as a discovery cohort. Using immunosequencing, the study profiled T cell repertoires from roughly 650 subjects and related those repertoires to cytomegalovirus serostatus. The study aimed to test whether cataloging public T cell receptors could reveal signatures of past pathogen exposure. Because of strong linkage in the cohort, four to six DR-DQ haplotypes were treated as single units for association and clustering. Along with the roughly 670-subject first cohort, a separate validation cohort of roughly 110 different subjects was used. Class I and class II HLA loci were covered by the typing at four-digit resolution. Donor age, sex, ethnicity and CMV serostatus were compiled together with the repertoire data. High-throughput TCR immunosequencing, statistical association of individual TCRs with disease status, and machine learning were combined to predict cytomegalovirus infection status. Of the roughly 410 genotyped donors, 70% to 90% were placed in the genetic ancestry cluster associated with self-reported Caucasian donors. Every repertoire in the discovery cohort had been generated on one and the same sequencing platform. Around 320 gigabases of sequencing data and 70 million to 85 million unique TCR sequences were included in an early release covering about 600 HLA-typed donors. A later analysis re-analyzed previously published TCR beta repertoires from 600 to 850 donors and added high-resolution HLA genotyping to study TCR occurrence patterns. An earlier analysis of fewer than 700 of the donors applied high-throughput TCR beta sequencing to assess whether each TCR beta V gene segment acted as functional or pseudogenic. Among roughly 400 genotyped donors of the cohort, an average of around 240,000 unique TCR beta nucleotide sequences were sequenced per donor, roughly a sixth of them non-productive.

Here is what the overall study found, with its caveats: Linkage disequilibrium might explain the correlated functional status among segregating V segments, but an unknown experimental factor could not be excluded. In a later analysis, HLA-associated TCR beta chains showed more clonal expansion and lower generation probabilities than non-associated chains that were equally common. An earlier analysis of 450 to 750 of the donors showed that most TCR beta V segments appeared in productive rearrangements either about 90% or about 30% of the time, which broadly matched IMGT annotations. CMV serostatus was the only immune exposure information available for the cohort. A later analysis reported that several top co-occurrence clusters appeared linked to parvovirus B19, influenza, CMV and Epstein-Barr virus. According to the authors, the approach could potentially be generalized to other disease states and immunological phenotypes. Most TCR sequences were observed very rarely across donors, whereas some public TCRs were present in many individuals. The cohort was sequenced for TCR beta chains only, and without alpha or paired-chain data the features that could be detected were limited. A cluster of highly shared sequence variants was judged likely to represent a technical artifact of the sequencing pipeline. At a false discovery rate of 0.05, a later analysis linked fewer than 20,000 TCR beta sequences to specific HLA alleles. Because HLA typing was unavailable for some donors at each locus, only the typed subset was used in association tests. A further reported finding was that TCR beta sequences accurately predicted the HLA-A and HLA-B alleles for most subjects in the first cohort. When HLA alleles, especially DR and DQ, strongly co-occurred, TCR associations were difficult to assign to individual alleles. Roughly uniform sequencing depth across donors was assumed in presence/absence analyses, although this assumption may not hold. In a later genetic analysis, a missense DCLRE1C variant was associated with V-gene and J-gene trimming of TCR beta chains, and the association was replicated in an independent cohort. The classifier was reported to diagnose cytomegalovirus status with high specificity and sensitivity in both the original and validation cohorts. A later genetic analysis reported fewer N-insertions in productive TCRs among donors in an Asian-associated ancestry cluster than the roughly 690-donor mean. In a later analysis, the rate of TCR association differed among HLA loci, with DRB1 alleles having the most associated TCRs and HLA-C alleles having the fewest. Because the 87-base-pair reads could not distinguish some IMGT-functional V segments, including TRBV6-2 and TRBV6-3, those segments were excluded. Because counts were too low, more than 15 rarely observed V segments, including chromosome 9 orphons, were excluded from the earlier analysis of 587 of the donors. In the study, approximately 160 TCR beta chains were listed as associated with cytomegalovirus. In vitro tests confirmed that three of the cytomegalovirus-associated TCR beta chains recognize cytomegalovirus antigens. According to a later analysis, most CMV-associated TCR beta chains appeared to be HLA-restricted, and the HLA associations seemed to be driven largely by CMV exposure.

The library was built by means of the immunoSEQ multiplex PCR assay. The multiplex PCR relied on a mix of 60 forward primers for TCR Vbeta segments and 13 reverse primers for TCR Jbeta segments. The CDR3 region of rearranged TCR beta genes was amplified from genomic DNA by a multiplex PCR assay. On the Illumina HiSeq System, the amplified TCR beta libraries were sequenced as 87-base-pair reads. In the authors' own workflow: A later analysis counted tens of millions of unique TCR beta chains across the 500 to 850 repertoires, and roughly 11 million of these chains were shared by at least two donors. Raw reads were error-corrected and collapsed into unique sequences with a nearest-neighbor algorithm that merged closely related sequences to remove PCR and sequencing errors. Alignment of CDR3 sequences to IMGT reference sequences was used to assign V, D and J gene segments. For a sequence to be retained, a match of at least six nucleotides to both a V gene segment and a J gene segment was required. Rearrangements were classified as productive when the CDR3 lacked stop codons and remained in frame with V and J, and all other rearrangements were classified as non-productive. CDR3 was defined by IMGT convention, running from the second conserved V-encoded cysteine to the conserved J-encoded phenylalanine. The earlier analysis of a few hundred of the donors excluded sequences that lacked an unambiguous match to a single V gene segment. In an earlier analysis of a few hundred of the donors, V segments were called functional above 56.7% productive rearrangements and were called segregating when the between-donor standard deviation exceeded 5%. A statistical classification framework was built for diagnosing cytomegalovirus status from the catalog of TCR beta chain sequences. V and J gene assignment, in a later analysis, came from comparing TCR nucleotide sequences with IMGT/GENE-DB human TR gene sequences. The TCRdist pipeline was used in a later analysis to assign CDR3 sequences and most-parsimonious VDJ recombination scenarios. A later analysis defined each TCR beta chain by its CDR3 amino acid sequence plus V-gene family, and excluded reads lacking a unique V-gene family. As a way to deal with suspected cross-contamination and a sequencing artifact, a later analysis dropped hundreds of nucleotide sequences that were highly shared and had low generation probability. In a later analysis, a clonal expansion index for each public chain was calculated from normalized within-repertoire ranks of inferred template counts. A later analysis computed generation probabilities with a VDJ recombination model fitted to out-of-frame rearrangements, and checked the results against IGoR. In a later analysis, TCR-TCR, TCR-HLA and TCR-CMV co-occurrence was scored with hypergeometric tests, and a repertoire-size bias correction was applied to TCR pairs. To estimate false discovery rates, a later analysis permuted the HLA or CMV assignments 20 times. In a later analysis, co-occurring TCRs were grouped using DBSCAN, with TCRdist sequence similarity added in when clustering inside HLA-allele-positive subsets. Repertoires with fewer than 30,000 or more than 120,000 public chains were left out of co-occurrence clustering, as were a handful of repertoires with anomalous nucleotide sharing. Sourced from immuneACCESS, this table was stored by TCRdb with only in-frame sequences that have V and J called. A share of the clones is absent; for the studies checked, an unresolved V gene accounts for under half, and the remainder has no known explanation. Clonal size and the V and J genes are those of that table, whereas D and trimming came from the DNA. The sample has roughly 150,000 clones on record, around 76% of them singletons. The ten largest clones take up about 1% of the sample.

The cohort consisted of 600 to 700 healthy bone marrow donors. At the time of sampling, all cohort members were nominally healthy, though unrecorded immune exposures were likely present. The donor was CMV seronegative and belonged to the group of over 350 seronegative cohort members. A peripheral blood sample was collected from each donor, and TCR beta sequencing was performed on peripheral blood mononuclear cells. The Qiagen DNeasy Blood Extraction Kit was used to extract genomic DNA from the blood cell samples. Comment on this clone: The specificity of this receptor is unknown. No quality values exist for individual bases; no much larger clone is one base distant.

The CDR3 runs 15 residues from the cysteine to the phenylalanine. Just the 45-base CDR3 DNA is kept, in frame starting at base 1. As encoded in the germline V gene (reference sequence), CDR1 is SGHAT while CDR2 is FQDESV. Trimming takes 1 base from V and 2 bases from J, and the germline ends sit 10 bases apart. The TCR originated in a middle-aged woman in good health and CMV-seronegative. Sequences were obtained from PBMCs. The chain is assembled from TRBV11-1 and TRBJ2-3; tentative D gene TRBD2, with 5 bases matching. The CDR3 is CASSLVWEPTDTQYF. The DNA sequence is TGTGCCAGCAGCTTAGTTTGGGAGCCCACAGATACGCAGTATTTT.